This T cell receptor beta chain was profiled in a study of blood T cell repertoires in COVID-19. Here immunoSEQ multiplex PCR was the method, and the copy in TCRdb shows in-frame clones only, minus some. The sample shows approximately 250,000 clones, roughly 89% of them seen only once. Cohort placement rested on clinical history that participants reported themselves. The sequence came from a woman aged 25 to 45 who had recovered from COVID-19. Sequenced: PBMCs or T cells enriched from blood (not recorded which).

The CDR3 sequence: CASSLLAGDTEAFF. The CDR3 DNA is TGTGCCAGCAGCCTCCTCGCCGGTGACACTGAAGCTTTCTTT. This chain uses TRBV14 with TRBJ1-1; no reliable D call. Germline V gene data show CDR1 as SGHDN and CDR2 as FVKESK. This CDR3 region has 14 residues. V gave up 4 bases and J gave up 3 bases, with 12 bases separating them.